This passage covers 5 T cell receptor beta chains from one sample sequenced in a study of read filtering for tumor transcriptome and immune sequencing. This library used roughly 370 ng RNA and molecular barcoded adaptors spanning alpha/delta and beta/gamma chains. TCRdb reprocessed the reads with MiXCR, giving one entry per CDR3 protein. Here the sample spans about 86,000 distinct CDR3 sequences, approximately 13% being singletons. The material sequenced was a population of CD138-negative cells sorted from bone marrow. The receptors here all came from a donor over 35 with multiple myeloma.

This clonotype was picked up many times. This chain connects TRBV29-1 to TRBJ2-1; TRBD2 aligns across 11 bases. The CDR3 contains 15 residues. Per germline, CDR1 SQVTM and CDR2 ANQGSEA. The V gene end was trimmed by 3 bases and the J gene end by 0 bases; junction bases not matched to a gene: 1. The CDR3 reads CSVDLAGGSYNEQFF. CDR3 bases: TGCAGCGTTGACCTAGCGGGAGGCTCCTACAATGAGCAGTTCTTC.

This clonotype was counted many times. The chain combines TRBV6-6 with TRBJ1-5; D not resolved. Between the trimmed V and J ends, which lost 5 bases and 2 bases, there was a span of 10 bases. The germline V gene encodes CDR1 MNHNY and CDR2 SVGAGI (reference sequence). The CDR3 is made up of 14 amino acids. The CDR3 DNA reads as TGTGCCAGCAGTCCTGGGAGGGGCAATCAGCCCCAGCATTTT. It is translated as CASSPGRGNQPQHF.

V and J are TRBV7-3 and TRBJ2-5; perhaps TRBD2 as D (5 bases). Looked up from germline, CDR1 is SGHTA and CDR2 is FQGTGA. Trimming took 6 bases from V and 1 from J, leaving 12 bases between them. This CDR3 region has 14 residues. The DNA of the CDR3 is TGTGCCAGCAGTCCCACGGGGTCCCAAGAGACCCAGTACTTC. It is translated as CASSPTGSQETQYF.

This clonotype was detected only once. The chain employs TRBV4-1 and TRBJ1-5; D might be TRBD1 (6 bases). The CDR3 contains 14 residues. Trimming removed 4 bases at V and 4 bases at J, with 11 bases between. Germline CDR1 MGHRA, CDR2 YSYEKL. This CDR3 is CASSRSGVNQPQHF. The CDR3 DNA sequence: TGCGCCAGCAGCCGCTCAGGGGTTAATCAGCCCCAGCATTTT.

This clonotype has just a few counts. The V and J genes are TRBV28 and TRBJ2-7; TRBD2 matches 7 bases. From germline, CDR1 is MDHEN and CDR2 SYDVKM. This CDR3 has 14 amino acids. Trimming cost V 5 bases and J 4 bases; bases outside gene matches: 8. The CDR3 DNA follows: TGTGCCAGCAGTACTCCGGGACTAACATACGAGCAGTACTTC. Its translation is CASSTPGLTYEQYF.